A single sample is the source of the 2 T cell receptor beta chains below, sequenced in a study of technical replicates of blood from several donors. The repertoire was sequenced with immunoSEQ multiplex PCR; TCRdb's copy has only in-frame clones and lacks some. The profile shows tens of thousands of clones, about 96% of them singletons. The material sequenced was T cells isolated from PBMCs. These receptors were collected from a human donor in good health.

This chain links TRBV19 with TRBJ2-1, with unresolved D. V dropped 4 bases and J dropped 9 bases, with 7 bases sitting between them. The V gene's germline CDR1 is LNHDA and CDR2 SQIVND (reference sequence). The CDR3 has 11 residues. CDR3 sequence (DNA): TGTGCCAGTAGTAGGCTCAGTGAGCAGTTCTTC. Encoded protein: CASSRLSEQFF.

This chain joins TRBV4-1 and TRBJ1-1, with D perhaps TRBD1 (5 bases). This CDR3 has 13 amino acids. The ends were cut back, 6 bases at V and 8 bases at J, with 16 bases in the middle. Germline V lookup: CDR1 MGHRA, CDR2 YSYEKL. CDR3 bases: TGCGCCAGCAGTCCCACAGTTTCAGGGGAAGCTTTCTTT. It translates to CASSPTVSGEAFF.